This note documents a single T cell receptor beta chain sequence. Its antigen is as yet unknown. The CDR3 runs 14 residues. V dropped 0 bases and J dropped 13; count of bases not matched to a gene: 8. CDR1 and CDR2 from the germline V gene are SGHRS and YFSETQ. The data derive from a study of CD8 T cells in ankylosing spondylitis. Study-wide findings and caveats: The authors found the disease-linked clones to be CD8+ and relatively rare in peripheral blood. Within matched ankylosing spondylitis synovial fluid, disease-linked clones were reportedly significantly enriched. A TCR beta motif of about eight highly homologous variants seemed to mark ankylosing spondylitis blood.

Libraries for TCR beta were made by quantitative 5'-RACE with molecular barcodes. TCRdb called the 5' RACE reads again in MiXCR, with one record for every CDR3 protein. The repertoire includes approximately 440,000 distinct CDR3 sequences, 17% of them detected once, and over 1% sits in the top ten. The specimen sequenced was blood, either unsorted or a sorted T cell fraction (not recorded which). This receptor was obtained from a male donor with ankylosing spondylitis. The chain couples TRBV5-1 to TRBJ2-2, with 8 bases that match TRBD2. Here the CDR3 DNA reads TGCGCCAGCAGCTTGGAACGGGGGGGCGCTGGGCTGTTTTTT. It translates to CASSLERGGAGLFF.